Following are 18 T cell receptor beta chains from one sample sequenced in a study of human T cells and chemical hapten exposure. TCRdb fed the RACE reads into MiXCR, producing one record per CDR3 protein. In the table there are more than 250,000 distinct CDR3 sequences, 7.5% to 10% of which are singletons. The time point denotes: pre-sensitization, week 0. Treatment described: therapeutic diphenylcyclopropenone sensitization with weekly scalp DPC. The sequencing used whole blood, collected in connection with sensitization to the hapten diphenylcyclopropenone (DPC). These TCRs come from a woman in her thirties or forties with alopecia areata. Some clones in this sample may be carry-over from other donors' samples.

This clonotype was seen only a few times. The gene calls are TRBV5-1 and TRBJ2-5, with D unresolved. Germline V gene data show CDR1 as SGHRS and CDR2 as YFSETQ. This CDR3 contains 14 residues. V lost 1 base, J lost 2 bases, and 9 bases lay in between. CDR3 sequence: CASSLWQSQETQYF. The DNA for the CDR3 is TGCGCCAGCAGCTTGTGGCAGTCGCAAGAGACCCAGTACTTC. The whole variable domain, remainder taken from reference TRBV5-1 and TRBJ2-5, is KAGVTQTPRYLIKTRGQQVTLSCSPISGHRSVSWYQQTPGQGLQFLFEYFSETQRNKGNFPGRFSGRQFSNSRSEMNVSTLELGDSALYLCASSLWQSQETQYFGPGTRLLVL.

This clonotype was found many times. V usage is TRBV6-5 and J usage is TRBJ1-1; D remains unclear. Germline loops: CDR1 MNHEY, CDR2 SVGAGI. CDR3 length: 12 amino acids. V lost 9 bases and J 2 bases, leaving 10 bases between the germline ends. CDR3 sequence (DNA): TGTGCCAGTTTCAGACCCAACACTGAAGCTTTCTTT. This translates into CASFRPNTEAFF.

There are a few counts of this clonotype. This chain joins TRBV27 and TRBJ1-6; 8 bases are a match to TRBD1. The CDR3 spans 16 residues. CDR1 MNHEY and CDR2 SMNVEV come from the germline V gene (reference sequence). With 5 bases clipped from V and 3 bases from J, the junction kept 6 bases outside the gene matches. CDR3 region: CASSVTGANYNSPLHF. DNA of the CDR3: TGTGCCAGCAGTGTGACAGGGGCGAACTATAATTCACCCCTCCACTTT.

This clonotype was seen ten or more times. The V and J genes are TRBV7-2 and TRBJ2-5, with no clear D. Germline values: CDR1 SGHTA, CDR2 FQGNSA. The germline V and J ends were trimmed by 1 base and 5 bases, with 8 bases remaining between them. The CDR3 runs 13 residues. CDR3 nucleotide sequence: TGTGCCAGCAGCTTAGGGGTCAGGGAGACCCAGTACTTC. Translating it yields CASSLGVRETQYF.

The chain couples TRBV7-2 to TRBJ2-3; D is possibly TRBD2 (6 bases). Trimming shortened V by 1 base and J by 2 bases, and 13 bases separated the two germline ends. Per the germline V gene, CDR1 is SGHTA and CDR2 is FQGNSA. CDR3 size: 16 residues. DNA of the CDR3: TGTGCCAGCAGCTTAGGATCCGGGAGAACCACAGATACGCAGTATTTT. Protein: CASSLGSGRTTDTQYF.

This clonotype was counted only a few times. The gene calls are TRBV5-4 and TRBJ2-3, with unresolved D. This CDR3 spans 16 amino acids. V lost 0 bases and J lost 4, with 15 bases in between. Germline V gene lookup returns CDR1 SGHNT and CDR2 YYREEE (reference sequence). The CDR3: CASSLVALQVADTQYF. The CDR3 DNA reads TGTGCCAGCAGCTTGGTAGCCCTCCAGGTAGCAGATACGCAGTATTTT.

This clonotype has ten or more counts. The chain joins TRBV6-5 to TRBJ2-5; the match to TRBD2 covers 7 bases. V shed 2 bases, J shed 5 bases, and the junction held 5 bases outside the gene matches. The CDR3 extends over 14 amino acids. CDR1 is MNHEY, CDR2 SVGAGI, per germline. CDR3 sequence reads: CASSYREAQETQYF. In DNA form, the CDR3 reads TGTGCCAGCAGTTACCGGGAGGCGCAGGAGACCCAGTACTTC.

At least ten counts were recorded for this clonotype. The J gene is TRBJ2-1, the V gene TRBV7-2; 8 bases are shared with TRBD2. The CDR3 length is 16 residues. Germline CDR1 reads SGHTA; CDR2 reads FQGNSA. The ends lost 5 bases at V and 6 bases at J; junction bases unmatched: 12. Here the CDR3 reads CASSSRSGNVGNEQFF. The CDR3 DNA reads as TGTGCCAGCAGCAGCCGTAGCGGGAACGTGGGCAATGAGCAGTTCTTC.

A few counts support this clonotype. Here the CDR3 DNA reads TGTGCCAGCAAAGCTCTAGAGACTCCGGAGGAGCTGTTTTTT. It translates to CASKALETPEELFF. The J gene is TRBJ2-2, the V gene TRBV7-8; no firm D call. V was trimmed by 7 bases and J by 10 bases, leaving 19 bases between them. Germline-derived CDR1 and CDR2 are SGHVS and FQNEAQ. The CDR3 spans 14 residues.

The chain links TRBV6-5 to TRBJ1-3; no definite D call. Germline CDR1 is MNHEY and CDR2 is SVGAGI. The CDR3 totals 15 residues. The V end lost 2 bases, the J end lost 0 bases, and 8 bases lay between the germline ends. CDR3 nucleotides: TGTGCCAGCAGTTACGCCCCGACCTCTGGAAACACCATATATTTT. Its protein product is CASSYAPTSGNTIYF.

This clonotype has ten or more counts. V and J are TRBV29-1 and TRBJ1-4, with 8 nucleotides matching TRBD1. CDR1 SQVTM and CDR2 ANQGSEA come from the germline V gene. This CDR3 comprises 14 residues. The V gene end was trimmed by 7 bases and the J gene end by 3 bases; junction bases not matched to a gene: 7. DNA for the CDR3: TGCAGCGCCGCCCTGACAGGGGCTAATGAAAAACTGTTTTTT. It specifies CSAALTGANEKLFF.

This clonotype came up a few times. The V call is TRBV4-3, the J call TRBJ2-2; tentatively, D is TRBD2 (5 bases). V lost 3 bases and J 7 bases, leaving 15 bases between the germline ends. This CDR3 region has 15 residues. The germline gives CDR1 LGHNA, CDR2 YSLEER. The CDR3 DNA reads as TGCGCCAGCAGCCAGAGCCGGGGAGTTGGCGGGGAGCTGTTTTTT. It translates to CASSQSRGVGGELFF.

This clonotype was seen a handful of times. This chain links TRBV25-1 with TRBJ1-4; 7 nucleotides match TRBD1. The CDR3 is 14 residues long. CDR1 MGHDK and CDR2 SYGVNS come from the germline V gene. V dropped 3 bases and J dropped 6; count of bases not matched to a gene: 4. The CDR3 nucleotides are TGTGCCAGCAGTGATTTCACAGGGGATGAAAAACTGTTTTTT. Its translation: CASSDFTGDEKLFF.

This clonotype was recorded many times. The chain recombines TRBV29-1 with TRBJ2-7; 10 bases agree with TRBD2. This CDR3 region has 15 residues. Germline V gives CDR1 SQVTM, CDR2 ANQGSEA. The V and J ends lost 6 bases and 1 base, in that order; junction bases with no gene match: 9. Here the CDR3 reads CSVGPRLAGSYEQYF. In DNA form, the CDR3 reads TGCAGCGTAGGACCGAGACTAGCGGGTTCCTACGAGCAGTACTTC.

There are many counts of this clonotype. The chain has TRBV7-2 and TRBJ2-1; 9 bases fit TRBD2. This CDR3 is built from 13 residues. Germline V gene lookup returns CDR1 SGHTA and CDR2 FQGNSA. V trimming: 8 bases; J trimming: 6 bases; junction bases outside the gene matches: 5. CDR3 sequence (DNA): TGTGCCAGCGAGATAGCGGGAGCCAATGAGCAGTTCTTC. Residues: CASEIAGANEQFF.

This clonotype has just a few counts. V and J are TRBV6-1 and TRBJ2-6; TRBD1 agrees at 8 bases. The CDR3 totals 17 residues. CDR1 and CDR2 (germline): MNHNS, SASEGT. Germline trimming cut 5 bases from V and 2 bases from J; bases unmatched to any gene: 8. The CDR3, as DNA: TGTGCCAGCAGTATGAACGCAGGGGGCACTGGGGCCAACGTCCTGACTTTC. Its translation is CASSMNAGGTGANVLTF.

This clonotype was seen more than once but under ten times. CDR3 nucleotide sequence: TGTGCCAGCAGCACGCCGGGACAGGGCTTAAATGAAAAACTGTTTTTT. It specifies CASSTPGQGLNEKLFF. The chain has TRBV7-9 and TRBJ1-4; the match to TRBD1 covers 9 bases. J gave up 5 bases and V 5 bases, and 9 bases lay outside the gene matches. Germline V gene sequence: CDR1 SEHNR, CDR2 FQNEAQ (reference sequence). This CDR3 spans 16 amino acids.

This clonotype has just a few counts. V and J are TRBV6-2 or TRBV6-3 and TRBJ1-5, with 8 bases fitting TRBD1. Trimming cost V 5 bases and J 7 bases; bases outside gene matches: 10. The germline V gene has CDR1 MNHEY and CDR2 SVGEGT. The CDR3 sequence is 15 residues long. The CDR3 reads CASSRKTGEKQPQHF. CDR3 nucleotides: TGTGCCAGCAGTCGAAAGACAGGGGAAAAGCAGCCCCAGCATTTT.